This T cell receptor beta chain is drawn from a study of T cells in Graves' hyperthyroidism and ophthalmopathy. CDR3 length: 17 amino acids. Germline-derived CDR1 and CDR2 are LNHNV and YYDKDF (reference sequence). The V end lost 0 bases, the J end lost 1 base, and 13 bases lay between the germline ends. The TCR beta CDR3 regions underwent amplification using RNA transcripts as the source. Initially, a first-round RT-PCR of the TCR CDR3 employed the HTBI primer set. TCRdb reanalysed the multiplex PCR reads using MiXCR and keeps one entry per CDR3 protein. The repertoire holds a few hundred thousand distinct CDR3 sequences, with approximately 14% as singletons. This clonotype was picked up many times.

The rearrangement uses TRBV15 and TRBJ1-5; no clear D. The source material was blood. The sequence came from a woman aged 18-30 years with Graves' hyperthyroidism that later progressed to Graves' ophthalmopathy. CDR3 loop: CATSRDGLGASNQPQHF. In DNA form, the CDR3 reads TGTGCCACCAGCAGAGATGGGTTGGGAGCAAGCAATCAGCCCCAGCATTTT. Supplemented by reference TRBV15 and TRBJ1-5, the full variable domain reads DAMVIQNPRYQVTQFGKPVTLSCSQTLNHNVMYWYQQKSSQAPKLLFHYYDKDFNNEADTPDNFQSRRPNTSFCFLDIRSPGLGDTAMYLCATSRDGLGASNQPQHFGDGTRLSIL.